This T cell receptor beta chain was sequenced during a study of CD8 T cells in Susac syndrome. RNA, at about 0.5 to 1 ug, was reverse transcribed with random hexamers. TCRdb called the immunoSEQ multiplex PCR reads again in MiXCR, with one record for every CDR3 protein. The data contain roughly 120,000 distinct CDR3 sequences, 85% to 95% of them singletons. The CDR3 covers 13 residues. With 6 bases removed from V and 1 base from J, the gap between germline ends came to 12 bases. Germline V CDR1 and CDR2: SQVTM, ANQGSEA. Sequencing was performed on CD4+ T cells from PBMCs. The chain has TRBV29-1 and TRBJ1-1; D ambiguous. The TCR sequence derives from a human donor with multiple sclerosis. This CDR3 is CSVARPGNTEAFF. CDR3 nucleotides: TGCAGCGTCGCGAGGCCGGGGAACACTGAAGCTTTCTTT.